A selection of T cell receptor beta chains follows, all from one sample in a study of sequential checkpoint blockade in melanoma. Here immunoSEQ multiplex PCR was the method, and the copy in TCRdb shows in-frame clones only, minus some. The sample shows 20,000 or so clones, 55% to 70% of them seen only once. Sequencing was performed on CD8+ T cells sorted from blood (inferred from file names), taken from a patient given nivolumab and ipilimumab in sequence. These receptors were taken from a human donor with melanoma. Each CDR3 is given with its conserved first and last residue. Each record gives: clone size, J gene, V gene, D gene, CDR3 protein, CDR3 DNA. A D gene is named only where the DNA matches it firmly. Where a row states a size, it is once, few, many or the class of an expanded clone; other rows omit it.

>NA|TRBJ1-6|TRBV28|NA
CASSSPDRLSAYNSPLHF
TGTGCCAGCAGTTCCCCCGACAGGCTAAGCGCCTATAATTCACCCCTCCACTTT
>once|TRBJ2-3|TRBV5-4|NA
CASSVGTDTQYF
TGTGCCAGCAGCGTCGGGACAGATACGCAGTATTTT
>NA|TRBJ2-3|TRBV6-4|TRBD2
CASSRAGGSSYTQYF
TGTGCCAGCAGTCGAGCGGGGGGCTCCAGCTATACGCAGTATTTT
>NA|TRBJ2-3|TRBV9|TRBD2
CASSASGSTDTQYF
TGTGCCAGCAGCGCTAGCGGGAGTACAGATACGCAGTATTTT
>NA|TRBJ2-3|TRBV9|NA
CASSPSTDTQYF
TGTGCCAGCAGCCCGAGCACAGATACGCAGTATTTT
>once|TRBJ2-1|TRBV10-3|TRBD2
CAISEGTSVDEQFF
TGTGCCATCAGTGAAGGGACTAGCGTCGATGAGCAGTTCTTC
>NA|TRBJ1-2|TRBV5-1|NA
CASSTWGVYYGYTF
TGCGCCAGCAGCACCTGGGGGGTCTACTATGGCTACACCTTC
>NA|TRBJ2-4|TRBV11-2|TRBD1
CASSLGTGGLAKNIQYF
TGTGCCAGCAGCTTGGGAACAGGGGGTCTAGCCAAAAACATTCAGTACTTC
>few|TRBJ1-5|TRBV6-5|TRBD1
CASSSLTTGYQPQHF
TGTGCCAGCAGTTCCCTAACGACAGGGTATCAGCCCCAGCATTTT
>once|TRBJ2-3|TRBV9|NA
CASSVGGGSGTDTQYF
TGTGCCAGCAGCGTTGGGGGCGGATCGGGCACAGATACGCAGTATTTT
>NA|TRBJ1-1|TRBV15|NA
CATSRAGMNTEAFF
TGTGCCACCAGCAGAGCAGGGATGAACACTGAAGCTTTCTTT
>NA|TRBJ1-1|TRBV4-2|NA
CASSLAVNTEAFF
TGTGCCAGCAGCCTTGCGGTGAACACTGAAGCTTTCTTT
>NA|TRBJ2-7|TRBV5-4|TRBD1
CASSQARGQAYEQYF
TGCGCCAGCAGCCAAGCCCGGGGACAGGCCTACGAGCAGTACTTC
>NA|TRBJ2-2|TRBV9|NA
CASSATDVNTGELFF
TGTGCCAGCAGCGCGACAGACGTGAACACCGGGGAGCTGTTTTTT
>NA|TRBJ2-1|TRBV5-1|TRBD2
CASSYTSGGVNEQFF
TGCGCCAGCAGCTACACTAGCGGGGGGGTTAATGAGCAGTTCTTC
>NA|TRBJ2-2|TRBV19|NA
CAGSTGLGTGELFF
TGTGCCGGATCAACAGGGTTGGGCACCGGGGAGCTGTTTTTT
>NA|TRBJ1-1|TRBV29-1|TRBD1
CSSTGNPGEAFF
TGCAGCTCGACAGGGAATCCAGGCGAAGCTTTCTTT
>NA|TRBJ2-7|TRBV18|TRBD1
CASSVDRGRSEQYF
TGTGCCAGCTCAGTCGACAGGGGCAGGAGCGAGCAGTACTTC
>NA|TRBJ1-3|TRBV27|NA
CASSLRRAGNTIYF
TGTGCCAGCAGTTTACGGAGGGCTGGAAACACCATATATTTT
>once|TRBJ1-6|TRBV5-4|NA
CASSGDTVTIDSPLHF
TGTGCCAGCAGCGGCGACACCGTCACCATCGATTCACCCCTCCACTTT
>once|TRBJ2-3|TRBV9|TRBD2
CASSLVGGGTDTQYF
TGCGCCAGCAGCCTAGTCGGGGGGGGCACAGATACGCAGTATTTT
>NA|TRBJ1-4|TRBV9|NA
CASSVGRTSGLATNEKLFF
TGTGCCAGCAGCGTAGGTAGGACATCGGGCCTTGCAACTAATGAAAAACTGTTTTTT
>NA|TRBJ2-3|TRBV28|TRBD1
CASSPGTVQATDTQYF
TGTGCCAGCAGTCCCGGGACAGTTCAAGCAACAGATACGCAGTATTTT
>NA|TRBJ2-6|TRBV6-9|NA
CASSAHGAGANVLTF
TGTGCCAGCAGCGCCCACGGGGCTGGGGCCAACGTCCTGACTTTC